The 3 T cell receptor beta chains in this list originate from one sample, sequenced in a study of T-cell memory formation after mild COVID-19. TCRdb re-called the 5' RACE reads through MiXCR, storing one row per CDR3 protein. The table includes about 350,000 distinct CDR3 sequences, roughly 13% detected once. Sequenced: PBMCs or a T cell subset sorted from them (not recorded which). The receptors were sampled from a man between 18 and 35 years old who had mild COVID-19 (a few samples of this study predate the infection). Cell type and time point are not known.

The chain employs TRBV20-1 and TRBJ1-1; 10 bases agree with TRBD1. Trimming cost V 3 bases and J 3 bases; bases outside gene matches: 7. Germline CDR1 DFQATT, CDR2 SNEGSKA (reference sequence). The CDR3 totals 15 residues. The CDR3 protein is CSASPRQGADTEAFF. In DNA, the CDR3 is TGCAGTGCTAGCCCTCGACAGGGGGCGGACACTGAAGCTTTCTTT.

This clonotype was observed at least ten times. The J gene is TRBJ2-5, the V gene TRBV7-8, with TRBD2 identical over 9 bases. Germline V gene data show CDR1 as SGHVS and CDR2 as FQNEAQ. With V trimmed by 0 bases and J by 3 bases, 5 bases remained unmatched. CDR3 size: 16 residues. The CDR3 here is CASSLASGGPKETQYF. The DNA for the CDR3 is TGTGCCAGCAGCTTAGCGAGCGGGGGGCCCAAAGAGACCCAGTACTTC. The whole variable domain, remainder taken from reference TRBV7-8 and TRBJ2-5, is GAGVSQSPRYKVAKRGQDVALRCDPISGHVSLFWYQQALGQGPEFLTYFQNEAQLDKSGLPSDRFFAERPEGSVSTLKIQRTQQEDSAVYLCASSLASGGPKETQYFGPGTRLLVL.

A few counts support this clonotype. The J gene is TRBJ1-2, the V gene TRBV15, with 8 nucleotides matching TRBD1. CDR1 and CDR2 (germline): LNHNV, YYDKDF (reference sequence). The CDR3 is 13 residues long. Losses at the gene ends were 3 bases for V and 8 bases for J; bases not matched to a gene: 5. The CDR3 DNA sequence: TGTGCCACCAGCAGGGACAGGGAGGGCGGCTACACCTTC. Translated: CATSRDREGGYTF. The full variable domain, with the rest looked up from reference TRBV15 and TRBJ1-2, is DAMVIQNPRYQVTQFGKPVTLSCSQTLNHNVMYWYQQKSSQAPKLLFHYYDKDFNNEADTPDNFQSRRPNTSFCFLDIRSPGLGDTAMYLCATSRDREGGYTFGSGTRLTVV.